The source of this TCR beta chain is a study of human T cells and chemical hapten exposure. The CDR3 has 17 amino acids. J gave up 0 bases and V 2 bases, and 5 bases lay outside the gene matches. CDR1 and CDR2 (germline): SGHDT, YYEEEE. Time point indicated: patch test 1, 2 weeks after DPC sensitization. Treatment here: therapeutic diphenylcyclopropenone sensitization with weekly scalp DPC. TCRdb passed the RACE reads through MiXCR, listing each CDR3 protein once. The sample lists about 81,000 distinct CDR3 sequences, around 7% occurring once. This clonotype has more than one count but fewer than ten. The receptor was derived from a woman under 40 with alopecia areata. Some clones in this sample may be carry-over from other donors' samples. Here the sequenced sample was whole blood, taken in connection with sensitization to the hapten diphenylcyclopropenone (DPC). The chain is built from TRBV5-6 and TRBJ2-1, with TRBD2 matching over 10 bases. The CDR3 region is CASSLLAGPLSYNEQFF. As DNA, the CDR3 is TGTGCCAGCAGCTTACTAGCGGGGCCGCTCTCCTACAATGAGCAGTTCTTC.